The rows below give T cell receptor beta chains drawn from one sample of a study of control samples from healthy donors and cancer patients. Profiling relied on immunoSEQ multiplex PCR, and the TCRdb table lists in-frame clones only, not all of them. The sample consists of about 110,000 clones, more than 85% of them appearing once. Specimen: blood. These receptors originate from a woman aged 45 to 65 in good health. Each CDR3 is given with its conserved first and last residue. D genes are given only for firm matches. Size is stated for part of the rows, as once, few or many counts, or as a class when the clone is expanded.

J: TRBJ1-2
D: .
V: TRBV11-2
size: .
DNA: TGTGCCAGCAGCTTAGGGATCGACAGCTATGGCTACACCTTC
CDR3: CASSLGIDSYGYTF

J: TRBJ2-3
D: TRBD2
V: TRBV3-1/TRBV3-2
size: .
DNA: TGTGCCAGCAGCCAATGGACTAGCGGGGGACAGTATTTT
CDR3: CASSQWTSGGQYF

J: TRBJ1-1
D: TRBD1
V: TRBV10-3
size: .
DNA: TGTGCCATCAGTGAACCAACAGGGGGGTTGGACACTGAAGCTTTCTTT
CDR3: CAISEPTGGLDTEAFF

J: TRBJ2-3
D: TRBD2
V: TRBV5-1
size: .
DNA: TGCGCCAGCAGCTTGGAGCTAGCGGGAGGCACAGATACGCAGTATTTT
CDR3: CASSLELAGGTDTQYF

J: TRBJ2-1
D: TRBD1
V: TRBV4-1
size: .
DNA: TGCGCCAGCAGCCAAACAGGGGTAGGGGACAATGAGCAGTTCTTC
CDR3: CASSQTGVGDNEQFF

J: TRBJ2-1
D: TRBD1
V: TRBV2
size: .
DNA: TGTGCCAGCATGTCCGGACAGGGGATGCATGAGCAGTTCTTC
CDR3: CASMSGQGMHEQFF

J: TRBJ2-3
D: TRBD2
V: TRBV5-1
size: few
DNA: TGCGCCAGCAGCCGTACCCTACAACTAGCGAGCACAGATACGCAGTATTTT
CDR3: CASSRTLQLASTDTQYF

J: TRBJ1-4
D: .
V: TRBV5-1
size: few
DNA: TGCGCCAGCAGCCAGGGGAGGGTTAATGAAAAACTGTTTTTT
CDR3: CASSQGRVNEKLFF

J: TRBJ1-2
D: TRBD1
V: TRBV19
size: .
DNA: TGTGCCAGTAGCCCGGGACAGGCGGACTATGGCTACACCTTC
CDR3: CASSPGQADYGYTF

J: TRBJ2-1
D: .
V: TRBV27
size: .
DNA: TGTGCCAGCCCCGTAAGTGTCTCGACTTCCAGTGAGCAGTTCTTC
CDR3: CASPVSVSTSSEQFF

J: TRBJ2-6
D: .
V: TRBV4-3
size: .
DNA: TGCGCCAGCAGCCAGCTGCCTCAGGGTGCGGCTGGGGCCAACGTCCTGACTTTC
CDR3: CASSQLPQGAAGANVLTF

J: TRBJ2-5
D: TRBD2
V: TRBV2
size: .
DNA: TGTGCCAGCAGAGTAGCGGGGCTAACACTGGAGACCCAGTACTTC
CDR3: CASRVAGLTLETQYF

J: TRBJ1-2
D: .
V: TRBV30
size: .
DNA: TGTGCCTGGAGTTATGGTTTTGCTGGCTACACCTTC
CDR3: CAWSYGFAGYTF

J: TRBJ2-2
D: .
V: TRBV5-1
size: .
DNA: TGCGCCAGCAGCTCCCAGCACACCGGGGAGCTGTTTTTT
CDR3: CASSSQHTGELFF

J: TRBJ1-2
D: .
V: TRBV11-2
size: .
DNA: TGTGCCAGCAGCTCCATGGACGTTAACTATGGCTACACCTTC
CDR3: CASSSMDVNYGYTF

J: TRBJ1-1
D: .
V: TRBV6-5
size: .
DNA: TGTGCCAGCAGCCTTAATCCGGGGAACACTGAAGCTTTCTTT
CDR3: CASSLNPGNTEAFF

J: TRBJ2-4
D: .
V: TRBV13
size: .
DNA: TGTGCCAGCAGCCTGGCCCGAGGTTTTGGGAGCAAAAACATTCAGTACTTC
CDR3: CASSLARGFGSKNIQYF

J: TRBJ1-2
D: TRBD1
V: TRBV5-4
size: .
DNA: TGTGCCAGCAGTCCCATCGAGGACAGGGGGCGGGGGTCTGGCTACACCTTC
CDR3: CASSPIEDRGRGSGYTF

J: TRBJ2-6
D: .
V: TRBV5-5
size: .
DNA: TGTGCCAGCAGCTTGAGGGGCGAGGCCTCTGGGGCCAACGTCCTGACTTTC
CDR3: CASSLRGEASGANVLTF

J: TRBJ2-5
D: .
V: TRBV7-2
size: .
DNA: TGTGCCAGCAGCTCTCTGGTTACACTGTGGACCCAGTACTTC
CDR3: CASSSLVTLWTQYF

J: TRBJ2-5
D: .
V: TRBV5-1
size: .
DNA: TGCGCCAGCAGCTTGGCTCCGTACCAAGAGACCCAGTACTTC
CDR3: CASSLAPYQETQYF

J: TRBJ1-2
D: TRBD1
V: TRBV11-2
size: once
DNA: TGTGCCAGCAGCGAAAGACAGGGTCGGGGAAGGAGGGGCTACACCTTC
CDR3: CASSERQGRGRRGYTF

J: TRBJ1-2
D: TRBD1
V: TRBV4-1
size: .
DNA: TGCGCCAGCAGCCAAGAGGTCCGGGACAGGGGCATGATTCTCTATGGCTACACCTTC
CDR3: CASSQEVRDRGMILYGYTF

J: TRBJ2-1
D: .
V: TRBV29-1
size: .
DNA: TGCAGCGTTGGGGTGCTCGAGCAGTTCTTC
CDR3: CSVGVLEQFF

J: TRBJ1-2
D: TRBD1
V: TRBV19
size: .
DNA: TGTGCCAGTAGGGGCCAGGGGGTTCATGGCTACACCTTC
CDR3: CASRGQGVHGYTF

J: TRBJ2-3
D: TRBD1
V: TRBV5-5
size: .
DNA: TGTGCCAGCAGCTTAGTAGGGGACAGGGCGACAGATACGCAGTATTTT
CDR3: CASSLVGDRATDTQYF

J: TRBJ1-5
D: TRBD1
V: TRBV27
size: .
DNA: TGTGCCAGCAGTCCACTCGGGACAGGGGACAGTCAGCCCCAGCATTTT
CDR3: CASSPLGTGDSQPQHF

J: TRBJ1-5
D: .
V: TRBV7-9
size: .
DNA: TGTGCCAGCAGCTCCCTGGGAGGGGAAAATCAGCCCCAGCATTTT
CDR3: CASSSLGGENQPQHF

J: TRBJ2-7
D: .
V: TRBV10-3
size: .
DNA: TGTGCCATCAGTGGCGACGAGGGGGGGGCCTACGAGCAGTACTTC
CDR3: CAISGDEGGAYEQYF

J: TRBJ2-1
D: TRBD2
V: TRBV5-1
size: .
DNA: TGCGCCAGCAGCTCCTGGGAGCGGGGGGTCTACAATGAGCAGTTCTTC
CDR3: CASSSWERGVYNEQFF

J: TRBJ1-2
D: .
V: TRBV21-1
size: .
DNA: TGTGCCAGCAGCGAATATAGCAGGGTCTATGGCTACACCTTC
CDR3: CASSEYSRVYGYTF

J: TRBJ2-6
D: .
V: TRBV4-3
size: .
DNA: TGCGCCAGCACCGCGGAGAGCTCTGGGGCCAACGTCCTGACTTTC
CDR3: CASTAESSGANVLTF

J: TRBJ1-1
D: TRBD1
V: TRBV5-1
size: .
DNA: TGCGCCAGCAGCTACGGACAGGGAGGGGTCAGAAACACTGAAGCTTTCTTT
CDR3: CASSYGQGGVRNTEAFF

J: TRBJ2-5
D: .
V: TRBV9
size: .
DNA: TGTGCCAGCAGCGTCGGGGAGCGGTACCAAGAGACCCAGTACTTC
CDR3: CASSVGERYQETQYF

J: TRBJ1-4
D: .
V: TRBV7-9
size: .
DNA: TGTGCCAGCAGCTTAGCAATGAGGGCACCTAATGAAAAACTGTTTTTT
CDR3: CASSLAMRAPNEKLFF